Listed below are T cell receptor beta chains from one sample, sequenced in a study of identical twins. TCRdb reprocessed the 5' RACE reads with MiXCR, giving one entry per CDR3 protein. The table includes more than 600,000 distinct CDR3 sequences, roughly 18% detected once. These data were likewise used in another study, on T cells expressing NK-cell markers.

Sequencing was carried out using PBMCs. The receptor source for this set is a woman aged 18-30 years in good health. The CDR3 runs from the conserved cysteine through the conserved F or W. A D gene is named only where the DNA matches it firmly. Only part of the rows carry a size: once, few, many, or a class if the clone is expanded.

d_gene | j_gene | v_gene | abundance | CDR3nt | CDR3aa
TRBD2 | TRBJ2-7 | TRBV20-1 | . | TGCAGTGCTAGACTCCTAGCGGGACCCTACGAGCAGTACTTC | CSARLLAGPYEQYF
TRBD1 | TRBJ2-2 | TRBV6-1 | few | TGTGCCAGCAGAGACAGGGGTTTTGAGGGGGAGCTGTTTTTT | CASRDRGFEGELFF
. | TRBJ1-3 | TRBV12-3/TRBV12-4 | few | TGTGCCAGCAGTTTAGACCCACAGGTTGGTTCTGGAAACACCATATATTTT | CASSLDPQVGSGNTIYF
. | TRBJ2-7 | TRBV10-3 | few | TGTGCCATCATGGACAGTAATTACGAGCAGTACTTC | CAIMDSNYEQYF
TRBD1 | TRBJ1-2 | TRBV29-1 | . | TGCAGCGTTGGGGACAGACACTATGGCTACACCTTC | CSVGDRHYGYTF
. | TRBJ2-3 | TRBV7-7 | few | TGTGCTAGCAGCCCAAGAGGACATTCAGATACGCAGTATTTT | CASSPRGHSDTQYF
. | TRBJ2-5 | TRBV12-3/TRBV12-4 | few | TGTGCCAGGCCCTGGTGGCTCTCCCCGCAAGAGACCCAGTACTTC | CARPWWLSPQETQYF
. | TRBJ2-1 | TRBV7-2 | . | TGTGCCAGCAGCTTACGTCGGAGGGGCTACAATGAGCAGTTCTTC | CASSLRRRGYNEQFF
. | TRBJ2-4 | TRBV27 | few | TGTGCCAGCAGTTTCCGGTCAGCCTTAGCCAAAAACATTCAGTACTTC | CASSFRSALAKNIQYF
. | TRBJ2-7 | TRBV10-3 | . | TGTGCCATCAGCGCCTCGACAGGGGTCGAGCGGAACGGGAGGGAAAAAGAGCAGTACTTC | CAISASTGVERNGREKEQYF
. | TRBJ1-2 | TRBV5-1 | many | TGCGCCAGCAGCATCAGCGGGTCCTATGGCTACACCTTC | CASSISGSYGYTF
TRBD2 | TRBJ2-7 | TRBV20-1 | . | TGCAGTCGAGCGGGAGTGGGCGAGCAGTACTTC | CSRAGVGEQYF
. | TRBJ1-2 | TRBV6-2/TRBV6-3 | . | TGTGCCAGCAGTTACTCAGGAATCTATGGCTACACCTTC | CASSYSGIYGYTF
. | TRBJ1-6 | TRBV7-9 | . | TGTGCCAGCAGCTATGGGTTAGGGGGTTCACCCCTCCACTTT | CASSYGLGGSPLHF
. | TRBJ2-1 | TRBV9 | few | TGTGCCAGCAGCGTAGGTGGGAGTAGGTCCGGTGAGCAGTTCTTC | CASSVGGSRSGEQFF
. | TRBJ1-1 | TRBV20-1 | few | TGCAGTGCCCCACGAGGGAAAGAAACTGAAGCTTTCTTT | CSAPRGKETEAFF
. | TRBJ2-2 | TRBV21-1 | few | TGTGCCAGCAGCAAAGGGTACAGTACCCTCTTGGACACCGGGGAGCTGTTTTTT | CASSKGYSTLLDTGELFF
. | TRBJ2-1 | TRBV18 | few | TGTGCCAGCTCACCACCGGGCAGGGAAAGGAATGAGCAGTTCTTC | CASSPPGRERNEQFF
TRBD1 | TRBJ2-1 | TRBV15 | . | TGTGCCACCAGGTCGGGACAGGGGGGGTTCAATGAGCAGTTCTTC | CATRSGQGGFNEQFF
. | TRBJ2-2 | TRBV4-3 | . | TGCGCCAGCAGCCAAGTATCTCGCGCGAACACCGGGGAGCTGTTTTTT | CASSQVSRANTGELFF
. | TRBJ1-1 | TRBV27 | few | TGTGCCAGCAGTTTCAGGGGCGCAGGCACTGAAGCTTTCTTT | CASSFRGAGTEAFF
TRBD2 | TRBJ2-3 | TRBV7-6 | few | TGTGCCAGCAGCTTAGAAGGGACTAGTAGTTTGACAGATACGCAGTATTTT | CASSLEGTSSLTDTQYF
. | TRBJ2-2 | TRBV6-5 | few | TGTGCCAGCAGTTGGATTGGGGGGTTGAACACCGGGGAGCTGTTTTTT | CASSWIGGLNTGELFF
TRBD1 | TRBJ1-2 | TRBV28 | . | TGTGCCAGCAGGCCTGCGGGACAGGGTTATCGCGGCTACACCTTC | CASRPAGQGYRGYTF
. | TRBJ2-3 | TRBV9 | few | TGTGCCAGCAGCGTAGATGGCAGGGAAACAGATACGCAGTATTTT | CASSVDGRETDTQYF
. | TRBJ2-3 | TRBV20-1 | few | TGCAGTGTCGGGACCCCACGAGATACGCAGTATTTT | CSVGTPRDTQYF
. | TRBJ2-4 | TRBV5-1 | once | TGCGCCAGCAGCTTTTTGGACAGTTCCCTAGCCAAAAACATTCAGTACTTC | CASSFLDSSLAKNIQYF
. | TRBJ2-2 | TRBV7-7 | few | TGTGCTAGCAGGACTGTCACCGGGGAGCTGTTTTTT | CASRTVTGELFF
. | TRBJ1-3 | TRBV12-3/TRBV12-4 | few | TGTGCCAGCAGTTCACCGACTGGGGTCTACTCTGGAAACACCATATATTTT | CASSSPTGVYSGNTIYF
. | TRBJ2-5 | TRBV28 | . | TGTGCCAGCAGTCCCGGGCCCGCCCAAGAGACCCAGTACTTC | CASSPGPAQETQYF
. | TRBJ2-7 | TRBV12-3/TRBV12-4 | few | TGTGCCAGCAGTTTCGCCGGGCTAGGAGGGGAGCAGTACTTC | CASSFAGLGGEQYF
. | TRBJ2-2 | TRBV4-3 | . | TGCGCCAGCAGCCAAGAAGGCGGCAGTTCCCTGTTTTTT | CASSQEGGSSLFF
. | TRBJ2-2 | TRBV12-3/TRBV12-4 | many | TGTGCCAGCAGTTTAGGACTTGCGAACACCGGGGAGCTGTTTTTT | CASSLGLANTGELFF
. | TRBJ2-7 | TRBV11-2 | . | TGTGCCAGCACCCTACTGACTAGTTCGAACTACGAGCAGTACTTC | CASTLLTSSNYEQYF
TRBD1 | TRBJ1-2 | TRBV27 | few | TGTGCCAGCAGCATAGGGACAGGGGGATTCTATGGCTACACCTTC | CASSIGTGGFYGYTF
. | TRBJ2-7 | TRBV7-9 | . | TGTGCCAGCAGCGGACCGACTGGACACCAAAACTACGAGCAGTACTTC | CASSGPTGHQNYEQYF
TRBD2 | TRBJ2-2 | TRBV29-1 | . | TGCAGCGTTCTCCAAACTAGCGGGAGGGGATGGGCCGGGGAGCTGTTTTTT | CSVLQTSGRGWAGELFF
. | TRBJ1-6 | TRBV5-6 | . | TGTGCCAGCAGCTTGGAGAACCTGGGGGATAATTCACCCCTCCACTTT | CASSLENLGDNSPLHF
. | TRBJ2-7 | TRBV5-1 | . | TGCGCCAGCAGCTTGGTCGTAGGGCAGGGCGAGCAGTACTTC | CASSLVVGQGEQYF
TRBD1 | TRBJ1-1 | TRBV9 | . | TGTGCCAGCAGCGTAAGGGACAGGGGGTTCACTGAAGCTTTCTTT | CASSVRDRGFTEAFF
TRBD2 | TRBJ2-3 | TRBV29-1 | few | TGCAGCGTTGAATCACCGGGGGGGCGGGCCACAGATACGCAGTATTTT | CSVESPGGRATDTQYF
TRBD2 | TRBJ2-4 | TRBV28 | . | TGTGCCAGCAGCATTAGCGGGAGTACCAAAAACATTCAGTACTTC | CASSISGSTKNIQYF
TRBD1 | TRBJ1-1 | TRBV30 | few | TGTGCCTGGAGCCGCCGGGGACAGGGGTCTGAAGCTTTCTTT | CAWSRRGQGSEAFF
. | TRBJ2-7 | TRBV30 | . | TGTGCCTGGAGTCCCGGCTGGCTTATCGGGATAGAGTACGAGCAGTACTTC | CAWSPGWLIGIEYEQYF
TRBD2 | TRBJ2-5 | TRBV7-9 | . | TGTGCCAGCAGCTTTGGACTAGCGGGGAGAGAGACCCAGTACTTC | CASSFGLAGRETQYF
. | TRBJ2-5 | TRBV5-1 | many | TGTGCCAGCAGCCTAGGTGTACGCGAGACCCAGTACTTC | CASSLGVRETQYF
. | TRBJ2-7 | TRBV27 | few | TGTGCCAGCACTCCGGATGGCGTAGCGACTTGGGGTGGAGAGCAGTACTTC | CASTPDGVATWGGEQYF
. | TRBJ2-5 | TRBV5-1 | few | TGCGCCAGCAGCTTGTCCCTGACGGAGACCCAGTACTTC | CASSLSLTETQYF
. | TRBJ2-7 | TRBV6-1 | . | TGTGCCAGCAGTCGCCTCGGACAGTTATCCTACGAGCAGTACTTC | CASSRLGQLSYEQYF
. | TRBJ2-3 | TRBV20-1 | . | TGCAGTGCTAGAGCTAGTTTAAATGCAGATACGCAGTATTTT | CSARASLNADTQYF
TRBD1 | TRBJ2-1 | TRBV5-1 | . | TGCGCCAGCAGCTGGGGGGACAGGTACAATGAGCAGTTCTTC | CASSWGDRYNEQFF
. | TRBJ1-1 | TRBV2 | few | TGTGCCAGCAATACGGGTCGGCAGGGGAACACTGAAGCTTTCTTT | CASNTGRQGNTEAFF
TRBD1 | TRBJ2-7 | TRBV12-3/TRBV12-4 | few | TGTGCCAGCAGGGAGGGGACAGGGGGTAGATACGAGCAGTACTTC | CASREGTGGRYEQYF
TRBD2 | TRBJ2-7 | TRBV9 | . | TGTGCCAGCAGCGTTACTAGCGGGAGCTTCTACGAGCAGTACTTC | CASSVTSGSFYEQYF
. | TRBJ1-2 | TRBV18 | . | TGTGCCAGCTCACCATCCCGGGACACCCAGGGGGGCTACACCTTC | CASSPSRDTQGGYTF
. | TRBJ2-7 | TRBV7-9 | few | TGTGCCAGCAGCTTAGACGTCAGTTCCTACGAGCAGTACTTC | CASSLDVSSYEQYF
TRBD2 | TRBJ2-4 | TRBV5-1 | few | TGCGCCAGCAGCTTAATTAGCGGGGTCACAGCCAAAAACATTCAGTACTTC | CASSLISGVTAKNIQYF
. | TRBJ2-7 | TRBV5-1 | . | TGCGCCAGCAGCAGGACTCTGGGTAATAAGCCCGGATACGAGCAGTACTTC | CASSRTLGNKPGYEQYF
. | TRBJ2-2 | TRBV12-3/TRBV12-4 | few | TGTGCCAGCAGTCTCGACCAGGGAGGTCCCGGGGAGCTGTTTTTT | CASSLDQGGPGELFF